The 27 T cell receptor beta chains given below trace back to one sample, sequenced in a study of circulating CD8 cells and anti-PD-1 response in melanoma. Using around 14 ng of total RNA, TCR libraries were made with the QIAseq Immune Repertoire TCR panel. Each CDR3 protein gets one entry after TCRdb re-called the reads with MiXCR. The repertoire has approximately 2,000 distinct CDR3 sequences, roughly 7% of them found once; the top ten carry about 2.7%. From live CD3+CD8+TCRalphabeta+ cells, four PD-1 and/or TIGIT subsets were sorted. The specimen comprised CD8+ T cells from PBMCs, sampled at baseline or after one month of anti-PD-1 therapy (not recorded which). The receptors were sampled from a human donor with melanoma.

Within the sample, this clonotype is medium-sized. V gene TRBV18 combines with J gene TRBJ1-2; D ambiguous. The germline V and J ends were trimmed by 2 bases and 8 bases, with 6 bases remaining between them. The CDR3 sequence is 11 residues long. Germline CDR1 is KGHSH and CDR2 is LQKENI. This CDR3 reads CASSPNEGYTF. CDR3 nucleotide sequence: TGTGCCAGCTCACCAAACGAGGGCTACACCTTC. The entire variable domain, with the rest obtained from reference TRBV18 and TRBJ1-2, is as follows: NAGVMQNPRHLVRRRGQEARLRCSPMKGHSHVYWYRQLPEEGLKFMVYLQKENIIDESGMPKERFSAEFPKEGPSILRIQQVVRGDSAAYFCASSPNEGYTFGSGTRLTVV.

This clonotype is labeled medium-sized. This chain joins TRBV4-1 and TRBJ2-1; D remains ambiguous. Germline CDR1 reads MGHRA; CDR2 reads YSYEKL. The CDR3 loop spans 18 amino acids. Trimming stripped 0 bases from V and 0 bases from J, with 15 bases between. CDR3 DNA: TGCGCCAGCAGCCAAGACGACGGCTACTCCTCCTCCTACAATGAGCAGTTCTTC. This gives the protein CASSQDDGYSSSYNEQFF.

Sample share makes this clonotype medium-sized. J is TRBJ2-1 and V is TRBV6-6; the match to TRBD2 covers 10 bases. The V segment lost 6 bases and the J segment 0 bases; nucleotides outside the gene matches: 5. The CDR3 consists of 16 residues. CDR1 MNHNY and CDR2 SVGAGI come from the germline V gene (reference sequence). CDR3 bases: TGTGCCAGCAGGCTAGCGGGGGAGTTCTCCTACAATGAGCAGTTCTTC. This encodes CASRLAGEFSYNEQFF.

This clonotype is labeled medium-sized. The rearrangement joins TRBV7-2 to TRBJ1-3, with TRBD1 identical over 9 bases. Germline V gives CDR1 SGHTA, CDR2 FQGNSA. The CDR3 contains 16 residues. V lost 1 base to trimming and J lost 4 bases; unmatched junction nucleotides: 5. CDR3 residues: CASSLEYRGLGNTIYF. The CDR3 DNA sequence: TGTGCCAGCAGCTTAGAGTACAGGGGGCTAGGAAACACCATATATTTT.

This clonotype qualifies as medium-sized. This chain joins TRBV19 and TRBJ1-1; 7 bases are shared with TRBD1. This CDR3 is built from 15 residues. Germline CDR1 is LNHDA and CDR2 is SQIVND (reference sequence). V was pared by 7 bases and J by 4 bases, with 12 bases of the junction left unmatched. CDR3 in amino acids: CASTFPTGVSTEAFF. The CDR3 nucleotides read TGTGCCAGTACCTTTCCCACAGGGGTTAGCACTGAAGCTTTCTTT.

The chain carries TRBV20-1 and TRBJ2-3; D might be TRBD2 (6 bases). V was cut by 0 bases and J by 1 base, with 11 bases left in between. This CDR3 is 15 amino acids long. Germline V gene data show CDR1 as DFQATT and CDR2 as SNEGSKA (reference sequence). The CDR3 DNA follows: TGCAGTGCTAGAGATTTCTCGGGGGGCACAGATACGCAGTATTTT. This sequence encodes CSARDFSGGTDTQYF.

By frequency in the sample, this clonotype is medium-sized. The V gene is TRBV4-2, the J gene TRBJ2-5; 7 bases are a match to TRBD2. The V segment lost 0 bases and the J segment 1 base; nucleotides outside the gene matches: 2. The germline V gene encodes CDR1 LGHNA and CDR2 YNFKEQ. CDR3 length: 15 residues. CDR3 residues: CASSQERGTQETQYF. CDR3 in DNA: TGTGCCAGCAGCCAAGAGCGGGGGACCCAAGAGACCCAGTACTTC.

The CDR3 reads CASSLGQGGYEQYF. DNA for the CDR3: TGTGCCAGCAGTTTGGGACAGGGAGGCTACGAGCAGTACTTC. The V call is TRBV27, the J call TRBJ2-7, with TRBD1 matching over 9 bases. The CDR3 has 14 residues. Looked up from germline, CDR1 is MNHEY and CDR2 is SMNVEV (reference sequence). The junction had 3 bases not matched to a gene; V was cut back by 3 bases and J by 3 bases.

This clonotype is termed medium-sized. J is TRBJ2-7 and V is TRBV9; TRBD1 might be the D (6 bases). Germline lookup yields CDR1 SGDLS and CDR2 YYNGEE. The CDR3 totals 15 residues. V was pared by 2 bases and J by 7 bases, with 19 bases between. CDR3 region: CASSVNGGLNEEQYF. In DNA, the CDR3 is TGTGCCAGCAGCGTTAATGGGGGCCTGAACGAGGAGCAGTACTTC. Full variable domain (remainder filled in from reference TRBV9 and TRBJ2-7): DSGVTQTPKHLITATGQRVTLRCSPRSGDLSVYWYQQSLDQGLQFLIQYYNGEERAKGNILERFSAQQFPDLHSELNLSSLELGDSALYFCASSVNGGLNEEQYFGPGTRLTVT.

This clonotype qualifies as medium-sized. The genes are TRBV19 and TRBJ2-7; tentative D call: TRBD1 (6 bases). This CDR3 has 13 residues. The germline gives CDR1 LNHDA, CDR2 SQIVND (reference sequence). V was shortened by 4 bases and J by 3 bases, with 10 bases between the two germline ends. Here the CDR3 reads CASSRTENYEQYF. The DNA of the CDR3 is TGTGCCAGTAGTAGGACAGAGAACTACGAGCAGTACTTC.

V usage is TRBV29-1 and J usage is TRBJ2-1, with D unresolved. Between the trimmed V and J ends, which lost 7 bases and 1 base, there was a span of 5 bases. Per germline, CDR1 SQVTM and CDR2 ANQGSEA. The CDR3 is 11 amino acids. The CDR3 DNA sequence: TGCAGCGGTAGGTCCTACAATGAGCAGTTCTTC. It encodes CSGRSYNEQFF.

By sample fraction, this clonotype is medium-sized. The chain is built from TRBV4-2 and TRBJ2-1; 9 nucleotides agree with TRBD2. V was clipped by 0 bases and J by 3 bases; unmatched bases: 0. CDR1 and CDR2 (germline): LGHNA, YNFKEQ. The CDR3 is 15 residues long. The chain's CDR3 is CASSQERGGYNEQFF. The CDR3 DNA is TGTGCCAGCAGCCAAGAGCGGGGGGGCTACAATGAGCAGTTCTTC.

This clonotype is medium-sized. The rearrangement joins TRBV19 to TRBJ1-6, with 7 bases aligning to TRBD1. V was pared by 5 bases and J by 6 bases, with 1 base of the junction left unmatched. The germline V gene encodes CDR1 LNHDA and CDR2 SQIVND (reference sequence). There are 13 residues in the CDR3. The CDR3 sequence: CASSWDSNSPLHF. The DNA of the CDR3 is TGTGCCAGTAGTTGGGACAGTAATTCACCCCTCCACTTT. Full variable domain (rest looked up from reference TRBV19 and TRBJ1-6): DGGITQSPKYLFRKEGQNVTLSCEQNLNHDAMYWYRQDPGQGLRLIYYSQIVNDFQKGDIAEGYSVSREKKESFPLTVTSAQKNPTAFYLCASSWDSNSPLHFGNGTRLTVT.

With regard to this clonotype: One junction end disagrees with the germline gene, perhaps due to a read error. The V and J genes are TRBV27 and TRBJ1-1; D gene unclear. CDR1 and CDR2 from the germline V gene are MNHEY and SMNVEV (reference sequence). This CDR3 region has 13 residues. In DNA, the CDR3 is TGTGCCAGCAGTTTAGAAAGGCCAACTGAAGCTTTCTTC. Amino acids: CASSLERPTEAFF.

This clonotype is medium-sized (0.01 to 0.1%) within its sample. This chain joins TRBV7-3 and TRBJ2-3; D ambiguous. Deletions cut 5 bases from V and 0 bases from J, with 6 bases between. There are 13 residues in the CDR3. Germline lookup yields CDR1 SGHTA and CDR2 FQGTGA. CDR3 loop: CASSPESTDTQYF. The CDR3, as DNA: TGTGCCAGCAGCCCTGAGAGCACAGATACGCAGTATTTT.

By sample fraction, this clonotype is medium-sized. The chain uses TRBV5-4 and TRBJ1-5; 10 bases map to TRBD1. CDR3 size: 15 residues. Germline loops: CDR1 SGHNT, CDR2 YYREEE (reference sequence). J lost 3 bases, V lost 4 bases, and 4 bases had no gene match. CDR3 coding DNA: TGTGCCAGCAGCCTTGGGACAGGGGCCAATCAGCCCCAGCATTTT. This sequence encodes CASSLGTGANQPQHF.

In this sample, this clonotype is medium-sized. The chain uses TRBV28 and TRBJ2-7; D may correspond to TRBD1 or TRBD2 (6 bases each). V dropped 5 bases and J dropped 2 bases, with 22 bases sitting between them. Germline lookup yields CDR1 MDHEN and CDR2 SYDVKM. The CDR3 consists of 17 residues. The CDR3 protein is CASSPPTGAYWAYEQYF. In nucleotides, the CDR3 is TGTGCCAGCAGTCCCCCTACGGGGGCCTACTGGGCCTACGAGCAGTACTTC.

In this sample, this clonotype is medium-sized. This sequence joins TRBV27 and TRBJ2-1; D not resolved. The CDR3 runs 13 residues. V lost 6 bases and J lost 0, with 6 bases in between. Germline V gene data show CDR1 as MNHEY and CDR2 as SMNVEV (reference sequence). Here the CDR3 DNA reads TGTGCCAGCAGCAGCAGCTCCTACAATGAGCAGTTCTTC. It is translated as CASSSSSYNEQFF.

There are a few counts of this clonotype. V usage is TRBV19 and J usage is TRBJ2-7; unclear D gene. There are 14 residues in the CDR3. V lost 1 base to trimming and J lost 5 bases, with 12 bases between them. CDR1 is LNHDA, CDR2 SQIVND, per germline (reference sequence). CDR3 DNA sequence: TGTGCCAGTAGTATAGGTGACGGCATAAACGAGCAGTACTTC. Translating gives CASSIGDGINEQYF.

V usage is TRBV19 and J usage is TRBJ2-7; D is ambiguous. This CDR3 has 14 residues. V was pared by 5 bases and J by 5 bases, with 16 bases between. Per germline, CDR1 LNHDA and CDR2 SQIVND (reference sequence). CDR3 region: CASSSAWAVHEQYF. The DNA of the CDR3 is TGTGCCAGTAGTTCCGCTTGGGCTGTCCACGAGCAGTACTTC.

A few counts support this clonotype. This may be a read error, as it is one base from a much larger clone. The chain links TRBV19 to TRBJ2-1; D is ambiguous. Germline V gene lookup returns CDR1 LNHDA and CDR2 SQIVND (reference sequence). The V end lost 5 bases, the J end lost 4 bases, and 12 bases lay between the germline ends. The CDR3 runs 14 residues. CDR3 in DNA: TGTGCCAGTAGTCCCACGACTGGTTACAATGAGCAGTTCTTC. Its protein product is CASSPTTGYNEQFF. The complete variable domain, with remaining parts taken from reference TRBV19 and TRBJ2-1, reads DGGITQSPKYLFRKEGQNVTLSCEQNLNHDAMYWYRQDPGQGLRLIYYSQIVNDFQKGDIAEGYSVSREKKESFPLTVTSAQKNPTAFYLCASSPTTGYNEQFFGPGTRLTVL.

The rearrangement joins TRBV5-4 to TRBJ2-7, with D possibly TRBD2 on 7 matching bases. CDR3 length equals 13 residues. V was clipped by 3 bases and J by 4 bases, with 11 bases between them. Germline V gives CDR1 SGHNT, CDR2 YYREEE (reference sequence). CDR3 protein: CASSSGGLYEQYF. CDR3 DNA sequence: TGTGCCAGCAGCTCGGGGGGCTTATACGAGCAGTACTTC.

This clonotype was picked up a small number of times. J is TRBJ2-7 and V is TRBV19; 11 bases fit TRBD1. CDR1 is LNHDA, CDR2 SQIVND, per germline (reference sequence). Trimming removed 6 bases from V and 3 bases from J; junction bases left unmatched: 4. The CDR3 consists of 14 residues. The CDR3 is CASRVGQGVYEQYF. The CDR3 DNA reads as TGTGCCAGTAGAGTGGGACAGGGGGTCTACGAGCAGTACTTC.

As regards this clonotype: This clone may be a read error of a much larger clone one base away. The V gene is TRBV27, the J gene TRBJ1-5; D unresolved. CDR3 length equals 15 residues. Germline CDR1 is MNHEY and CDR2 is SMNVEV (reference sequence). V lost 7 bases to trimming and J lost 0 bases, with 13 bases between them. CDR3 sequence: CASNYGPSSNQPQHF. Written as DNA, the CDR3 is TGTGCCAGCAATTACGGGCCTTCTAGCAATCAGCCCCAGCATTTT.

Worth noting for this clonotype: One junction end does not reproduce the germline sequence, and a read error may be involved. The J gene is TRBJ2-3, the V gene TRBV7-3; D tentatively reads TRBD1 or TRBD2 (7 bases each). The germline CDR1 and CDR2 sequences are SGHTA and FQGTGA. The CDR3 spans 15 residues. DNA of the CDR3: TGTGCCAGCAGCCCCCTGGGAGGGGGCACAGATACGCGGTATTTT. It specifies CASSPLGGGTDTRYF. Complete variable domain (other parts from reference TRBV7-3 and TRBJ2-3): GAGVSQTPSNKVTEKGKYVELRCDPISGHTALYWYRQSLGQGPEFLIYFQGTGAADDSGLPNDRFFAVRPEGSVSTLKIQRTERGDSAVYLCASSPLGGGTDTRYFGPGTRLTVL.

In this sample, this clonotype turned up a few times. This chain links TRBV19 with TRBJ2-6; D gene unclear. With 3 bases removed from V and 4 bases from J, the gap between germline ends came to 7 bases. Germline CDR1 LNHDA, CDR2 SQIVND (reference sequence). The CDR3 loop spans 14 amino acids. Here the CDR3 DNA reads TGTGCCAGTAGTATGGGGTTCGGGGCCAACGTCCTGACTTTC. It codes for CASSMGFGANVLTF.

Relative to its sample, this clonotype is medium-sized. The rearrangement joins TRBV5-4 to TRBJ2-5; 14 bases fit TRBD2. Trimming at V came to 3 bases and at J to 4 bases, leaving 2 bases not matched to a gene. The CDR3 extends over 15 amino acids. CDR1 SGHNT and CDR2 YYREEE come from the germline V gene (reference sequence). The CDR3, as DNA: TGTGCCAGCAGCTCGGGACTAGCGGGGGCAGAGACCCAGTACTTC. Translation: CASSSGLAGAETQYF.